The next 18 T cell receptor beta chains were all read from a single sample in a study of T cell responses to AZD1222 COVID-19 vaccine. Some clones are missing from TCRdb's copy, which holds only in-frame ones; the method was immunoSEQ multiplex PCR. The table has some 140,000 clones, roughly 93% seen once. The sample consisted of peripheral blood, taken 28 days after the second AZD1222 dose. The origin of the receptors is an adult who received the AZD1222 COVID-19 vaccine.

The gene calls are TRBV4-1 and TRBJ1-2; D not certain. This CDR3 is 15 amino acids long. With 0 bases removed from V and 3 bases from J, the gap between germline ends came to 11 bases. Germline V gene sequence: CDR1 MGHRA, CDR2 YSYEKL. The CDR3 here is CASSQDLFVDYGYTF. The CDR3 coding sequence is TGCGCCAGCAGCCAAGATCTCTTTGTGGACTATGGCTACACCTTC.

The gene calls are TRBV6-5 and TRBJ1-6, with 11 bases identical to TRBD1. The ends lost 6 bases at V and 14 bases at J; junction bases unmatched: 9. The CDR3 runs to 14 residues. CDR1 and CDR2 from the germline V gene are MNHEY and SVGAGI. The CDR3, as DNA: TGTGCCAGCAGCTATCTCGGACAGGGGGCATCCCTCCACTTT. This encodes CASSYLGQGASLHF.

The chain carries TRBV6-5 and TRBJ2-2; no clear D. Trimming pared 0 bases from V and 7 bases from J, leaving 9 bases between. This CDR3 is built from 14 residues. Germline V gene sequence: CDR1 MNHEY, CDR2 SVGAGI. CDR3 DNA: TGTGCCAGCAGTTACTCGATTCCAGACGGGGAGCTGTTTTTT. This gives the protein CASSYSIPDGELFF.

CDR3 protein: CASSQVKSKWELNTEAFF. The CDR3 coding sequence is TGCGCCAGCAGCCAAGTTAAGTCCAAATGGGAGCTGAACACTGAAGCTTTCTTT. The rearrangement links TRBV4-1 to TRBJ1-1, with D uncertain. The CDR3 has 18 amino acids. V was cut by 1 base and J by 0 bases, with 18 bases left in between. CDR1 is MGHRA and CDR2 is YSYEKL in the germline V gene.

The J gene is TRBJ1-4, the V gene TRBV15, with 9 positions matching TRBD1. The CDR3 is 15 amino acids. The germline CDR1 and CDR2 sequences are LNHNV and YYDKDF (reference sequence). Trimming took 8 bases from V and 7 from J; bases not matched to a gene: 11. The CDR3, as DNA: TGTGCCACCTCGGACAGGGGAAGACTATCTGAAAAACTGTTTTTT. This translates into CATSDRGRLSEKLFF. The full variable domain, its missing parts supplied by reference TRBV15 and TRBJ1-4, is DAMVIQNPRYQVTQFGKPVTLSCSQTLNHNVMYWYQQKSSQAPKLLFHYYDKDFNNEADTPDNFQSRRPNTSFCFLDIRSPGLGDTAMYLCATSDRGRLSEKLFFGSGTQLSVL.

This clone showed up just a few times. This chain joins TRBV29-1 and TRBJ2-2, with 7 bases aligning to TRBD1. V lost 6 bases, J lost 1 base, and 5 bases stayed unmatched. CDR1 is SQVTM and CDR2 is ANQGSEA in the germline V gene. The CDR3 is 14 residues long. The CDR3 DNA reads TGCAGCGTCAGGGGGACAGTGAACACCGGGGAGCTGTTTTTT. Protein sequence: CSVRGTVNTGELFF.

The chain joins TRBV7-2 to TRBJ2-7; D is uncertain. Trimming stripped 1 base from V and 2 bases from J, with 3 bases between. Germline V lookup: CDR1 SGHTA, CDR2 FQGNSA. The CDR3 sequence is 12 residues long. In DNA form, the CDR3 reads TGTGCCAGCAGCTTAGATACCTACGAGCAGTACTTC. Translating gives CASSLDTYEQYF. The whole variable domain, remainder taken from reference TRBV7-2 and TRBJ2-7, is GAGVSQSPSNKVTEKGKDVELRCDPISGHTALYWYRQSLGQGLEFLIYFQGNSAPDKSGLPSDRFSAERTGGSVSTLTIQRTQQEDSAVYLCASSLDTYEQYFGPGTRLTVT.

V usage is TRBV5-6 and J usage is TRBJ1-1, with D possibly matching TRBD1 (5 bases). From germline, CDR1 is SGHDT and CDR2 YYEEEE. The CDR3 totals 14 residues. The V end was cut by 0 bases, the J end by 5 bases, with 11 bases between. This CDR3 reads CASSLGTRGTEAFF. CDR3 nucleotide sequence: TGTGCCAGCAGCTTGGGGACGCGGGGGACTGAAGCTTTCTTT.

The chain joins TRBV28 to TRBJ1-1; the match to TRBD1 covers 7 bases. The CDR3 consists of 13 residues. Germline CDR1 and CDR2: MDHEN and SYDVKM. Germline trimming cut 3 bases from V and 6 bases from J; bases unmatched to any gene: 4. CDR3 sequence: CASSLTGTAEAFF. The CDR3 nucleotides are TGTGCCAGCAGTTTGACCGGGACAGCTGAAGCTTTCTTT.

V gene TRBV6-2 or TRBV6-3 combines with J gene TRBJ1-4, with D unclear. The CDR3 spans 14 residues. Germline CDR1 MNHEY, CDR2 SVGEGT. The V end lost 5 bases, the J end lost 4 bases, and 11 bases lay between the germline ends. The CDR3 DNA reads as TGTGCCAGCAGTCGGGGATGGGGTAATGAAAAACTGTTTTTT. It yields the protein CASSRGWGNEKLFF.

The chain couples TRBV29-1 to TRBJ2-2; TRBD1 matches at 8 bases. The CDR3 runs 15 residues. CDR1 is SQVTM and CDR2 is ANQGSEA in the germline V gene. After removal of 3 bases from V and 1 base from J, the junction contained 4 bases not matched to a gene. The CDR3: CSVDRGQENTGELFF. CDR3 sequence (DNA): TGCAGCGTTGATAGGGGACAGGAGAACACCGGGGAGCTGTTTTTT.

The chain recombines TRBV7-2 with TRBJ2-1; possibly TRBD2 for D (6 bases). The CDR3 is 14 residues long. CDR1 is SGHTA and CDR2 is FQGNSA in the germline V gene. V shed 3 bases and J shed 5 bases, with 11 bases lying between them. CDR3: CASSFRRGNNEQFF. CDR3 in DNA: TGTGCCAGCAGCTTTAGGCGGGGTAACAATGAGCAGTTCTTC.

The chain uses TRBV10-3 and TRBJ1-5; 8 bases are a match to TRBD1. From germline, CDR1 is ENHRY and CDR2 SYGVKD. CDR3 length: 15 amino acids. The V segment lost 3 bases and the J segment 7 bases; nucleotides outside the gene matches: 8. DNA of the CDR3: TGTGCCATCAGTGATAATCCAGGGGGCATGCAGCCCCAGCATTTT. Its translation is CAISDNPGGMQPQHF.

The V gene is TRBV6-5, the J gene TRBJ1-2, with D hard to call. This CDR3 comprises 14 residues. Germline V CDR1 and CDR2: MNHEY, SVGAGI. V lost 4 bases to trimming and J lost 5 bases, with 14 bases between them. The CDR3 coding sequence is TGTGCCAGCAGTTCCTCCCGCGTAGGTTATGGCTACACCTTC. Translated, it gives CASSSSRVGYGYTF.

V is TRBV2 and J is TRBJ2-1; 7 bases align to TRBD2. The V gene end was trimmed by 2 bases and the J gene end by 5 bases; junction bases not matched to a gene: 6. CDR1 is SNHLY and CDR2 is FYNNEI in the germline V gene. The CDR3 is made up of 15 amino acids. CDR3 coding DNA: TGTGCCAGCAGTGAACGAGGACTAGGGGACAATGAGCAGTTCTTC. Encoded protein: CASSERGLGDNEQFF.

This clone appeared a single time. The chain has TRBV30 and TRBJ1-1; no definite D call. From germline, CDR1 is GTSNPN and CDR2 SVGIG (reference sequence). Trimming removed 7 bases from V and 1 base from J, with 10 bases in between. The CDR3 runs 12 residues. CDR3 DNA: TGTGCCTCGGACTTCCAGAACACTGAAGCTTTCTTT. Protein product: CASDFQNTEAFF.

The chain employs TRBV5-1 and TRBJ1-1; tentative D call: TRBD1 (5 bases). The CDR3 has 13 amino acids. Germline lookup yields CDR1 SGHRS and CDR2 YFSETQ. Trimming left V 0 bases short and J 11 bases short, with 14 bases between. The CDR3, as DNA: TGCGCCAGCAGCTTGGGGGACTGGGGGACGGCTTTCTTT. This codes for CASSLGDWGTAFF. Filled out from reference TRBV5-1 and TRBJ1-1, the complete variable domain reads KAGVTQTPRYLIKTRGQQVTLSCSPISGHRSVSWYQQTPGQGLQFLFEYFSETQRNKGNFPGRFSGRQFSNSRSEMNVSTLELGDSALYLCASSLGDWGTAFFGQGTRLTVV.

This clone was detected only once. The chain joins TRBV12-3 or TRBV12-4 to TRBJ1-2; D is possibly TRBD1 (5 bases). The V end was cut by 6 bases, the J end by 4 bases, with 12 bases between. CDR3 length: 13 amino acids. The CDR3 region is CASSPGRIYGYTF. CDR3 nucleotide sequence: TGTGCCAGCAGCCCGGGACGGATCTATGGCTACACCTTC.